Below, 11 T cell receptor delta chains from the same sample are listed, as sequenced in a study of γδ T cells in repeated Plasmodium falciparum infection (dated by TCRdb to the early 2020s). Vgamma9/Vdelta2+ and Vdelta2-negative gammadelta T cell populations were flow-sorted from peripheral blood mononuclear cells for bulk TCR repertoire analysis. The library was obtained by multiplex PCR. Instrument on record: Illumina MiSeq. TCRdb reran clone calling on the public reads with CATT; rows sharing one DNA sequence were then combined. This sample comprises tens of thousands of delta-chain clones, about 1.9% of them detected only once. The ten biggest clones cover approximately 24% of the sample. Material: gamma-delta T cells from blood. The receptors originated from a pool of human donors (malaria-infected and uninfected, not separated).

This clone was found many times. The chain recombines TRDV1 with TRDJ1; 9 bases are a match to TRDD3. There are 21 residues in the CDR3. V shed 2 bases, J shed 7 bases, and the junction held 26 bases outside the gene matches. Germline V gene lookup returns CDR1 TSWWSYY and CDR2 QGS. In DNA, the CDR3 is TGTGCTCTTGGGGAAAGGGGGTATTTCCTCCAAGGGTTACTGGGGGACAGTAAACTCATCTTT. This codes for CALGERGYFLQGLLGDSKLIF.

As concerns this clone: This DNA's translation differs at residue 16 from TCRdb's protein, which comes from a much larger clone; a read error is likely, and the protein shown is translated from the DNA. The chain recombines TRDV1 with TRDJ1; 13 positions match TRDD3. TCRdb offers no J gene call, so here the DNA was matched to germline to obtain one. This CDR3 contains 21 residues. CDR1 and CDR2 (germline): TSWWSYY, QGS. V shed 3 bases and J 3 bases; nucleotides not matched to a gene: 19. CDR3 in DNA: TGTGCTCTTGGGGATTCCTTGCTAAGCGTACTGGGGGATACGGACGCCGATAAACTCATCTTT. Protein: CALGDSLLSVLGDTDADKLIF.

In this sample, this clone turned up many times. This DNA's translation differs at residue 9 from TCRdb's protein, which comes from a much larger clone; a read error is likely, and the protein shown is translated from the DNA. V and J are TRDV1 and TRDJ1, with 13 bases identical to TRDD3. Germline CDR1 TSWWSYY, CDR2 QGS. Trimming removed 2 bases from V and 1 base from J; junction bases left unmatched: 25. This CDR3 spans 24 amino acids. Here the CDR3 reads CALGEAVGAVKTPYWGIRTDKLIF. The CDR3 DNA sequence: TGTGCTCTTGGGGAAGCGGTAGGAGCGGTCAAAACTCCGTACTGGGGGATACGCACCGATAAACTCATCTTT.

This clone was seen many times. Only one base separates this from a far larger clonotype, so it likely reflects a read error. The same CDR3 can be traced to other DNA sequences in this sample. The chain employs TRAV38-2/DV8 and TRDJ1, with 8 nucleotides matching TRDD3. TCRdb carries no J gene annotation; the J gene was assigned here by matching the DNA with germline. The CDR3 length is 23 residues. J gave up 7 bases and V 2 bases, and 34 bases lay outside the gene matches. CDR1 TSESDYY and CDR2 QEAYKQQN come from the germline V gene. The CDR3 is CAYRSIELFPLLLGAKPGGKLIF. DNA of the CDR3: TGTGCTTATAGGAGTATAGAACTATTCCCCCTATTACTGGGGGCCAAGCCTGGAGGTAAACTCATCTTT.

Comment on this clone: The likely explanation is a read error, given a far larger clone one base away. The sample has other DNA sequences that encode this CDR3 too. The chain couples TRDV2 to TRDJ1; 10 bases are a match to TRDD3. Here the J gene was assigned by germline matching of the DNA, as TCRdb has none. The CDR3 is 20 amino acids. CDR1 and CDR2 (germline): GEAIGNYY, EKD. With 0 bases clipped from V and 0 bases from J, the junction kept 15 bases outside the gene matches. The CDR3 sequence: CACDTVGGGYGEPYTDKLIF. As DNA, the CDR3 is TGTGCCTGTGACACCGTTGGCGGGGGATACGGGGAACCGTACACCGATAAACTCATCTTT.

Turning to this clone: This clone may be a read error of a much larger clone one base away. The sample contains more than one DNA sequence encoding this CDR3. The chain links TRDV2 to TRDJ1; 11 bases map to TRDD3. Here the J gene came from matching the DNA to germline, since TCRdb omits it. V trimming: 7 bases; J trimming: 0 bases; junction bases outside the gene matches: 12. Germline-derived CDR1 and CDR2 are GEAIGNYY and EKD. The CDR3 runs 17 residues. The CDR3 here is CACDTLGDTSYTDKLIF. DNA of the CDR3: TGTGCCTGCGATACTCTGGGGGATACTTCGTACACCGATAAACTCATCTTT.

This clone was counted ten times or more. It differs at one base from a far larger clone, so likely a read error. Additional DNA sequences in this sample encode the identical CDR3. V and J are TRDV2 and TRDJ2; D gene unclear. Germline values: CDR1 GEAIGNYY, CDR2 EKD. The V and J ends lost 3 bases and 13 bases respectively, with 29 bases between them. This CDR3 is built from 17 residues. DNA for the CDR3: TGTGCCTGTGACTCCATAGACCACCATACCGCTTTTAGGTCACTCTTCTTT. It yields the protein CACDSIDHHTAFRSLFF.

This clone was counted ten times or more. A far larger clone is a single base away, which makes a read error likely. Other DNA sequences within the sample encode an identical CDR3. The DNA for the CDR3 is TGCGCCTGTGACACCCTGGGGGGCGATAAACTCATCTTT. Protein product: CACDTLGGDKLIF. The rearrangement uses TRDV2 and TRDJ1; 7 bases are a match to TRDD3. The J gene, absent from TCRdb, was called here by matching the DNA to germline. CDR1 and CDR2 (germline): GEAIGNYY, EKD. The CDR3 sequence is 13 residues long.

This clone was counted ten times or more. A far larger clone lies a single base away; this is likely a read error. The sample contains more than one DNA sequence encoding this CDR3. The chain employs TRDV3 and TRDJ1; 7 positions match TRDD3. Matching the DNA to germline supplied the J gene, which TCRdb does not give. The trim removed 3 bases at V and 4 bases at J, leaving 23 bases unmatched. This CDR3 is 18 amino acids long. CDR1 and CDR2 (germline): TVYSNPD, GDNSRS (reference sequence). Written as DNA, the CDR3 is TGTGCCTTCTCTAATCGCGACCGTGGGGGAAGAGGGGGCGATAAACTCATCTTT. It is translated as CAFSNRDRGGRGGDKLIF.

This clone was found a few times. TCRdb's protein for this DNA is that of a much larger clone and differs from the translation at residue 18, likely a read error; the protein shown is the DNA translation. The chain uses TRDV3 and TRDJ1; 11 bases are a match to TRDD3. Looked up from germline, CDR1 is TVYSNPD and CDR2 is GDNSRS (reference sequence). This CDR3 has 21 amino acids. DNA of the CDR3: TGTGCCTTTATAATTAACCCTCGATACATTGGGGGATACGCTGTAGCCGATAACCTCATCTTT. This sequence encodes CAFIINPRYIGGYAVADNLIF. Variable domain in full (rest from reference TRDV3 and TRDJ1): CDKVTQSSPDQTVASGSEVVLLCTYDTVYSNPDLFWYRIRPDYSFQFVFYGDNSRSEGADFTQGRFSVKHILTQKAFHLVISPVRTEDSATYYCAFIINPRYIGGYAVADNLIFGKGTRVTVEP.

Of note for this clone: A far larger clone is one nucleotide away, so this likely arose from a read error. The same CDR3 is also encoded by other DNA sequences in this sample. V gene assignment gives TRAV38-2/DV8, but the J gene was left uncalled; the tabulated D call, TRDD3, remains unverified against the DNA. The germline CDR1 and CDR2 sequences are TSESDYY and QEAYKQQN. The CDR3 is made up of 20 amino acids. The CDR3 protein is CAYSSPLLGGYAGQSDKLIF. CDR3 DNA sequence: TGTGCTTATAGTTCCCCCCTACTTGGGGGATACGCGGGCCAGAGCGATAAGCTCATCTTT.